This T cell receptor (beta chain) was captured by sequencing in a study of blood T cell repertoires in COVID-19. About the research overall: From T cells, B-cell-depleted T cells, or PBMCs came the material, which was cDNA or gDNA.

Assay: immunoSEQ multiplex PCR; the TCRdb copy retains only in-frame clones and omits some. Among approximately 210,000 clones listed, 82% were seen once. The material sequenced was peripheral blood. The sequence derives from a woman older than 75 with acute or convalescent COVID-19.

CDR3 sequence reads: CASSLWLAGGMDEQFF. The CDR3 nucleotides read TGTGCCAGCAGCTTATGGTTAGCGGGGGGGATGGATGAGCAGTTCTTC. The chain combines TRBV11-3 with TRBJ2-1, with 11 bases lining up with TRBD2. J gave up 8 bases and V 2 bases, and 8 bases lay outside the gene matches. The germline V gene encodes CDR1 SGHNT and CDR2 YENEEA. The length of the CDR3 is 16 residues.